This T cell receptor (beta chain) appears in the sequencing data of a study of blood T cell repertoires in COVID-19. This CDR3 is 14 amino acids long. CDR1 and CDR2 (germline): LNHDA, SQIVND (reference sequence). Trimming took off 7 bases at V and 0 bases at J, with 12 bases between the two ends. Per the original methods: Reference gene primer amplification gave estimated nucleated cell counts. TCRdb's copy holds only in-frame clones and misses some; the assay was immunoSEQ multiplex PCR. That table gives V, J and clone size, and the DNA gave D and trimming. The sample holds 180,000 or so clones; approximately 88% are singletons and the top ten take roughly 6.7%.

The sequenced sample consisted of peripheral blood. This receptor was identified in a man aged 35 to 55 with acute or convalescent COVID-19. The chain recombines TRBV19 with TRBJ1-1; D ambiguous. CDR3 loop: CASTQATLNTEAFF. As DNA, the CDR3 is TGTGCCAGTACCCAGGCTACGCTGAACACTGAAGCTTTCTTT.